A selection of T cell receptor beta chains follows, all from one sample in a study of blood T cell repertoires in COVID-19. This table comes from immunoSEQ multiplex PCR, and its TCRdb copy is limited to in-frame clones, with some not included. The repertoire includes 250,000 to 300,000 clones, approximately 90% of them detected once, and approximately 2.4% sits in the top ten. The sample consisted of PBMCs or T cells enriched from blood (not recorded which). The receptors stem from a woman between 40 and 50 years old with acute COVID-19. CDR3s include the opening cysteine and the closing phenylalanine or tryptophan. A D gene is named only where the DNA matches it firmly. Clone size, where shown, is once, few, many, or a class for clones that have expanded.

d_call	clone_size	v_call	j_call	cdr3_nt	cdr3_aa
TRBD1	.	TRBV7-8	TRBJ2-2	TGTGCCAGCAGCTCCACCGGGACAGGGGGACTTCTTGGCACCGGGGAGCTGTTTTTT	CASSSTGTGGLLGTGELFF
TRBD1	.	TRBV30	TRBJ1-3	TGTGCCTGGGAAATGACAGGGCGAGCCATATATTTT	CAWEMTGRAIYF
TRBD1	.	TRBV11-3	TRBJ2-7	TGTGCCAGCAGCTTACCGGGACAGGGTGACGAGCAGTACTTC	CASSLPGQGDEQYF
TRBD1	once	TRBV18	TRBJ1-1	TGTGCCAGCTCACCCGGGACAGGCTCGTCTGGCACTGAAGCTTTCTTT	CASSPGTGSSGTEAFF
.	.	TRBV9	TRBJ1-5	TGTGCCAGCAGCGTCGCGGGGGACAATCAGCCCCAGCATTTT	CASSVAGDNQPQHF
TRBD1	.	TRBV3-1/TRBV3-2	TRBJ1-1	TGTGCCAGCAGCCACCGGGACAGGGGGAACACTGAAGCTTTCTTT	CASSHRDRGNTEAFF
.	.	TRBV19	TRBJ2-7	TGTGCCAGTAGTATAGTGACTGGAGGATACGAGCAGTACTTC	CASSIVTGGYEQYF
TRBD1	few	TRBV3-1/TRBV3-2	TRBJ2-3	TGTGCCAGCAGCCAAGTTGTGGGACAGTCAACAGATACGCAGTATTTT	CASSQVVGQSTDTQYF
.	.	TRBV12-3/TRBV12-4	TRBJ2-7	TGTGCCAGCAGCACGTTACTATACGAGCAGTACTTC	CASSTLLYEQYF
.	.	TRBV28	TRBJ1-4	TGTCCCGGGTCAGAGGGAAATGAAAAACTGTTTTTT	CPGSEGNEKLFF
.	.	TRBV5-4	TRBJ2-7	TGTGCCAGCAGCTTGTGGGGGGGCGCGGGTTACGAGCAGTACTTC	CASSLWGGAGYEQYF
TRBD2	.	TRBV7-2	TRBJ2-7	TGTGCCAGCAGCTTATACGGTAGCGGGAGGGGGGTCGAGCAGTACTTC	CASSLYGSGRGVEQYF
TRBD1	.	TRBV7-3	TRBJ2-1	TGTGCCAGCAGCTTAGGCGGCAGGGGGCGGAATGAGCAGTTCTTC	CASSLGGRGRNEQFF
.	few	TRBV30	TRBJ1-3	TGTGCCTGGAGTGTACGAGGTGGAAACACCATATATTTT	CAWSVRGGNTIYF
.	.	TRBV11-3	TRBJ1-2	TGTGCCAGCAGCGAATACGAGGGTGGTGGCTACACCTTC	CASSEYEGGGYTF
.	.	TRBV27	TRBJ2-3	TGTGCCAGCAGTTTTCGACAGACAAGTAGAACTAGCACAGATACGCAGTATTTT	CASSFRQTSRTSTDTQYF
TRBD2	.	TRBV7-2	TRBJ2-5	TGTGCCAGCAGCTCCACCCTCCTAGCGGGGGGAAAACAAGAGACCCAGTACTTC	CASSSTLLAGGKQETQYF
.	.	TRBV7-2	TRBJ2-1	TGTGCCAGCAGACCATTTCCTGGCGGTGGCGAGCAGTTCTTC	CASRPFPGGGEQFF
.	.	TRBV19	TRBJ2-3	TGTGCCAGTAGCAGGGGGGACACAGCAGATACGCAGTATTTT	CASSRGDTADTQYF
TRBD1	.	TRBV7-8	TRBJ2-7	TGTGCCAGCAGTTGGGACAGCCACTCCTACGAGCAGTACTTC	CASSWDSHSYEQYF
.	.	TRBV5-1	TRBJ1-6	TGCGCCAGCAGCTTGGGGGGCCCATCACCCCTCCACTTT	CASSLGGPSPLHF
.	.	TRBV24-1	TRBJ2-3	TGTGCCACCAGTGCCCCGTCCGGCACAGATACGCAGTATTTT	CATSAPSGTDTQYF
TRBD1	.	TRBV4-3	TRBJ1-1	TGCGCCAGCAGCCAAAGGCCCTACGGGACAGTAGACACTGAAGCTTTCTTT	CASSQRPYGTVDTEAFF
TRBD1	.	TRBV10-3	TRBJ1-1	TGTGCCATCAGTGAGGAGGGGGCGTCCACTGAAGCTTTCTTT	CAISEEGASTEAFF
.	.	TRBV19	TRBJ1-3	TGTGCCAGTAGCCTAGGCTCTCGATCGAAGGGGAACACCATATATTTT	CASSLGSRSKGNTIYF
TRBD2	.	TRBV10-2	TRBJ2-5	TGCGCCAGCAGTCTCTTCAGCAGGGTCCAAGCGGGGGGGCTGGAGACCCAGTACTTC	CASSLFSRVQAGGLETQYF
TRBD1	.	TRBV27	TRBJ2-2	TGTGCCAGCGGGGACAGGGGAGGCGGGGAGCTGTTTTTT	CASGDRGGGELFF
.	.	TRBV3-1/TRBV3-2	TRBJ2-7	TGTGCCAGCAGCCAAGGGGCGGGCTCCGAGCAGTACTTC	CASSQGAGSEQYF
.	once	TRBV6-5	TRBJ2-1	TGTGCCAGCAGTTATAACGGGGCTAGCGTCTCCAATGAGCAGTTCTTC	CASSYNGASVSNEQFF
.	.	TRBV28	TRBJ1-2	TGTGCCAGCGCGGGGCTTAACTATGGCTACACCTTC	CASAGLNYGYTF